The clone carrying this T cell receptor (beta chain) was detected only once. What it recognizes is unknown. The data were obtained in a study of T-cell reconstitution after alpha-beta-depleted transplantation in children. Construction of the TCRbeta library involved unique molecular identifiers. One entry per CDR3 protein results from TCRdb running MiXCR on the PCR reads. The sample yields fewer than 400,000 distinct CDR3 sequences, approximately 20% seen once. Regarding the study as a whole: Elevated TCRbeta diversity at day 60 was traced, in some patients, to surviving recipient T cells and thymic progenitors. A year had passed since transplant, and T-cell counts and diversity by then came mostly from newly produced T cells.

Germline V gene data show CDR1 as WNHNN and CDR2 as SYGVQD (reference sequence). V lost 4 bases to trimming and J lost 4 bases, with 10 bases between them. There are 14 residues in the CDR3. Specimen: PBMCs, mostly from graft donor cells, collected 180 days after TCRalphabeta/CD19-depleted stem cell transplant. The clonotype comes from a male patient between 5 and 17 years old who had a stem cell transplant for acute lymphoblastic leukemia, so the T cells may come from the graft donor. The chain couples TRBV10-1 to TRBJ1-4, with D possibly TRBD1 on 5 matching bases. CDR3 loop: CASSAGRSNEKLFF. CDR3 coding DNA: TGCGCCAGCAGTGCGGGACGCAGTAATGAAAAACTGTTTTTT.